This entry concerns a single T cell receptor beta chain. Recruits, aged about 18 to 90 years, lived in 20 to 30 US areas. The data originate from a study of blood T cell repertoires in COVID-19. As for the study in general: Sites in the United States, Italy and Spain provided acute and convalescent COVID-19 samples.

In the source study's methods: It was from reference gene primer amplification that nucleated cell counts were estimated. Generated by immunoSEQ multiplex PCR, the TCRdb table keeps only in-frame clones and is missing some. The D gene and trimming were derived from the DNA, and the V and J assignments and clone size from that table. Of 260,000 or so clones listed, roughly 87% are singletons. Trimming pared 2 bases from V and 7 bases from J, leaving 12 bases between. The length of the CDR3 is 14 residues. From germline, CDR1 is SEHNR and CDR2 FQNEAQ (reference sequence). The TCR originated in a woman in her 30s with acute COVID-19. This chain uses TRBV7-9 with TRBJ1-3; no clear D gene. Sequenced: PBMCs or T cells enriched from blood (not recorded which). CDR3: CASSLYTPGNTIYF. The CDR3 DNA follows: TGTGCCAGCAGCTTATACACCCCCGGGAACACCATATATTTT.